The 19 T cell receptor beta chains below were found in one sample sequenced in a study of cytomegalovirus exposure and HLA in healthy donors. PCR involved 60 Vbeta and 13 Jbeta primers. Libraries were prepared by immunoSEQ multiplex PCR; TCRdb keeps only in-frame clonotypes and omits some of them. Of approximately 160,000 clones in the sample, more than 65% are singletons; the top ten hold 1% to 1.5%. The source material was PBMCs. The receptors were gathered from a man aged 50 or older in good health and CMV-seropositive.

This chain uses TRBV30 with TRBJ1-2, with 7 nucleotides matching TRBD1. The germline V gene encodes CDR1 GTSNPN and CDR2 SVGIG (reference sequence). The CDR3 loop spans 14 amino acids. V lost 0 bases, J lost 7 bases, and 8 bases stayed unmatched. CDR3 DNA sequence: TGTGCCTGGAGTGTTGGACAGGTATTCGGTGGCTACACCTTC. Amino acids: CAWSVGQVFGGYTF.

This clone has only a few counts. The chain recombines TRBV4-1 with TRBJ2-7, with 9 bases fitting TRBD1. Germline CDR1 MGHRA, CDR2 YSYEKL. The junction had 12 bases not matched to a gene; V was cut back by 5 bases and J by 1 base. The CDR3 has 17 residues. CDR3 in DNA: TGCGCCAGCAGCAAAGGCATCGGGACAGGGCGTTCCTACGAGCAGTACTTC. This encodes CASSKGIGTGRSYEQYF.

The chain employs TRBV5-1 and TRBJ2-1, with TRBD1 matching over 8 bases. The CDR3 totals 15 residues. J gave up 6 bases and V 7 bases, and 12 bases lay outside the gene matches. Germline V gene sequence: CDR1 SGHRS, CDR2 YFSETQ. The CDR3 loop is CASLPGQEWGNEQFF. The DNA for the CDR3 is TGCGCCAGCCTTCCGGGACAGGAGTGGGGCAATGAGCAGTTCTTC.

The chain links TRBV5-4 to TRBJ2-7; 7 positions agree with TRBD1. CDR1 is SGHNT and CDR2 is YYREEE in the germline V gene (reference sequence). CDR3 length: 14 amino acids. V trimming: 4 bases; J trimming: 0 bases; junction bases outside the gene matches: 4. Here the CDR3 DNA reads TGTGCCAGCAGCCCCGACAGGGCCTCCTACGAGCAGTACTTC. Translated: CASSPDRASYEQYF.

The V and J genes are TRBV5-1 and TRBJ2-1; possibly TRBD2 for D (5 bases). Germline assignment: CDR1 SGHRS and CDR2 YFSETQ. This CDR3 is 12 amino acids long. V was cut by 5 bases and J by 3 bases, with 6 bases left in between. In DNA, the CDR3 is TGCGCCAGCAGAGAGGGCTACAATGAGCAGTTCTTC. It specifies CASREGYNEQFF. Full variable domain (missing parts from reference TRBV5-1 and TRBJ2-1): KAGVTQTPRYLIKTRGQQVTLSCSPISGHRSVSWYQQTPGQGLQFLFEYFSETQRNKGNFPGRFSGRQFSNSRSEMNVSTLELGDSALYLCASREGYNEQFFGPGTRLTVL.

This clone was counted a few times. The gene calls are TRBV19 and TRBJ2-1, with D perhaps matching TRBD2 (6 bases). V gave up 5 bases and J gave up 4 bases, with 15 bases separating them. The CDR3 length is 15 residues. Germline assignment: CDR1 LNHDA and CDR2 SQIVND (reference sequence). The CDR3 region is CASSPAGYRYNEQFF. CDR3 DNA sequence: TGTGCCAGTAGTCCTGCGGGATATCGTTACAATGAGCAGTTCTTC.

V and J are TRBV27 and TRBJ1-4, with TRBD1 matching 9 bases. Germline V lookup: CDR1 MNHEY, CDR2 SMNVEV (reference sequence). V lost 3 bases and J lost 7; bases outside the gene matches: 3. The CDR3 is 14 amino acids. The CDR3 protein is CASSLGTGSEKLFF. CDR3 bases: TGTGCCAGCAGTTTGGGGACAGGGAGTGAAAAACTGTTTTTT.

The V and J genes are TRBV7-3 and TRBJ2-3; 7 nucleotides align to TRBD1. The germline CDR1 and CDR2 sequences are SGHTA and FQGTGA. CDR3 length: 16 residues. With V trimmed by 5 bases and J by 0 bases, 8 bases remained unmatched. DNA for the CDR3: TGTGCCAGCAGCCCACAGACAGGGTTAAGCACAGATACGCAGTATTTT. This codes for CASSPQTGLSTDTQYF.

The chain combines TRBV7-2 with TRBJ1-6; maybe TRBD1 (6 bases). Between the trimmed V and J ends, which lost 8 bases and 7 bases, there was a span of 12 bases. This CDR3 has 13 amino acids. The germline gives CDR1 SGHTA, CDR2 FQGNSA. The CDR3 sequence: CASGGGGNSPLHF. CDR3 coding DNA: TGTGCCAGCGGGGGGGGCGGGAATTCACCCCTCCACTTT.

The chain is built from TRBV9 and TRBJ1-1; D may be TRBD1 (5 bases). Per germline, CDR1 SGDLS and CDR2 YYNGEE. The V end was cut by 0 bases, the J end by 3 bases, with 9 bases between. The CDR3 length is 14 residues. This CDR3 is CASSVAPGDTEAFF. The CDR3, as DNA: TGTGCCAGCAGCGTAGCACCGGGGGACACTGAAGCTTTCTTT.

The chain carries TRBV6-1 and TRBJ1-3, with D hard to call. The CDR3 consists of 15 residues. Germline V gene lookup returns CDR1 MNHNS and CDR2 SASEGT. Trimming pared 7 bases from V and 0 bases from J, leaving 13 bases between. The CDR3 nucleotides are TGTGCCAGCACCGCGACTCCCGGCTCTGGAAACACCATATATTTT. Protein: CASTATPGSGNTIYF.

This sequence joins TRBV5-4 and TRBJ1-1; maybe TRBD1 (5 bases). Looked up from germline, CDR1 is SGHNT and CDR2 is YYREEE (reference sequence). The ends were cut back, 7 bases at V and 4 bases at J, with 14 bases in the middle. This CDR3 is built from 13 residues. For the CDR3, the DNA is TGTGCCAGCGCCCCCCGGGGGAGCACTGAAGCTTTCTTT. Its translation is CASAPRGSTEAFF.

The chain combines TRBV4-2 with TRBJ2-6, with 7 nucleotides matching TRBD1. V dropped 2 bases and J dropped 2; count of bases not matched to a gene: 0. Germline V gives CDR1 LGHNA, CDR2 YNFKEQ. The CDR3 consists of 15 residues. The CDR3 DNA reads TGTGCCAGCAGCCAAACAGGGGCTGGGGCCAACGTCCTGACTTTC. This codes for CASSQTGAGANVLTF.

The chain is built from TRBV5-1 and TRBJ2-5; D not certain. Germline V gene lookup returns CDR1 SGHRS and CDR2 YFSETQ. This CDR3 contains 14 residues. Trimming stripped 0 bases from V and 5 bases from J, with 11 bases between. The CDR3 DNA reads as TGCGCCAGCAGCTTGGGCCCAGAGAGGGAGACCCAGTACTTC. Its protein product is CASSLGPERETQYF.

The V gene is TRBV6-1, the J gene TRBJ1-1; tentatively, D is TRBD1 (5 bases). The CDR3 runs 13 residues. Trimming took off 5 bases at V and 9 bases at J, with 16 bases between the two ends. CDR1 and CDR2 (germline): MNHNS, SASEGT. In DNA, the CDR3 is TGTGCCAGCAGTCCGACAGTGGATTCGAAAGCTTTCTTT. It yields the protein CASSPTVDSKAFF.

In its sample, this clone was seen a few times. This rearrangement joins TRBV7-9 to TRBJ2-7; possibly TRBD2 for D (5 bases). CDR1 SEHNR and CDR2 FQNEAQ come from the germline V gene (reference sequence). The CDR3 runs to 15 residues. Trimming cost V 1 base and J 0 bases, with 10 bases left between them. The CDR3 DNA sequence: TGTGCCAGCAGCTTAGTTTCTAGCCCCTCCTACGAGCAGTACTTC. This sequence encodes CASSLVSSPSYEQYF.

The chain combines TRBV7-2 with TRBJ2-1; 10 bases agree with TRBD2. In germline, CDR1 is SGHTA, CDR2 FQGNSA. This CDR3 spans 18 amino acids. Trimming took 1 base from V and 2 from J; bases not matched to a gene: 8. CDR3 protein: CASSLVASGGPTYNEQFF. Written as DNA, the CDR3 is TGTGCCAGCAGCTTAGTAGCTAGCGGGGGACCCACCTACAATGAGCAGTTCTTC.

CDR3 bases: TGCGCCAGCAGCCAAAAGGACACGGGGACTCTCTACAATGAGCAGTTCTTC. This gives the protein CASSQKDTGTLYNEQFF. This rearrangement joins TRBV4-3 to TRBJ2-1, with TRBD2 as a possible D gene (6 bases). The CDR3 covers 17 residues. Germline CDR1 LGHNA, CDR2 YSLEER. The V end was cut by 2 bases, the J end by 3 bases, with 17 bases between.

This chain links TRBV11-2 with TRBJ2-5, with D perhaps TRBD1 (6 bases). The CDR3 sequence is 13 residues long. The V gene's germline CDR1 is SGHAT and CDR2 FQNNGV. V lost 3 bases to trimming and J lost 3 bases, with 8 bases between them. The CDR3 region has the DNA TGTGCCAGCAGCTTTTGGACAGAAGAGACCCAGTACTTC. Its protein product is CASSFWTEETQYF.